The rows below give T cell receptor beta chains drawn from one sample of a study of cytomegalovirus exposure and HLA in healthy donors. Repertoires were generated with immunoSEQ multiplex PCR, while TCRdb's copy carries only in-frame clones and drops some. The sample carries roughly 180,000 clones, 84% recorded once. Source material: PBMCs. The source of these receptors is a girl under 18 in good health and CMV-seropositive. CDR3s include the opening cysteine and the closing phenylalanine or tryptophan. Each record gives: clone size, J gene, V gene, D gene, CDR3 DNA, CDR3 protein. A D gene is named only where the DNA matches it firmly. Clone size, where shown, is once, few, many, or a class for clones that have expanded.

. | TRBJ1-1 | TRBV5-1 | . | TGCGCCAGCAGCACCGCGACAGGATACGTGAACACTGAAGCTTTCTTT | CASSTATGYVNTEAFF
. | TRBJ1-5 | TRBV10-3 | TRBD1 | TGTGCCATCAGTGACCCGGGACAGAGCTTGAGGCCCCAGCATTTT | CAISDPGQSLRPQHF
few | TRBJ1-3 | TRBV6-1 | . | TGTGCCAGCAGTGAAGCGCTTCTATGGGCCGCCTCTGGAAACACCATATATTTT | CASSEALLWAASGNTIYF
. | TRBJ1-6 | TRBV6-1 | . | TGTGCCATCGTACAGGGAGGGAGTTCACCCCTCCACTTT | CAIVQGGSSPLHF
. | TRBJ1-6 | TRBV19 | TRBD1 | TGTGCCAGTAGCCCGGGACAGGGTATGTCACCCCTCCACTTT | CASSPGQGMSPLHF
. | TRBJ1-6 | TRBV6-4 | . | TGTGCCAGCGGGCCCGGGATAGGACCCCTCCACTTT | CASGPGIGPLHF
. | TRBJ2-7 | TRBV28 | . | TGTGCCAGCAGGTCAGGACTGAGCTCCTACGAGCAGTACTTC | CASRSGLSSYEQYF
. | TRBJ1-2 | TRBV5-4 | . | TGTGCCAGCAGCTCGAACCCAATGACAGACTATGGCTACACCTTC | CASSSNPMTDYGYTF
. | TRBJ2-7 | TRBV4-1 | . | TGCGCCAGCAGCTCTGGAGGGTTAACCTACGAGCAGTACTTC | CASSSGGLTYEQYF
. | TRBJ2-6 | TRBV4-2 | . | TGTGCCAGCAGCCACCCTGGGGGGTTCTCTGGGGCCAACGTCCTGACTTTC | CASSHPGGFSGANVLTF
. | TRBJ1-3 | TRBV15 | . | TGTGCCACCAGCAGAGGAGGGCGCGGAAACACCATATATTTT | CATSRGGRGNTIYF
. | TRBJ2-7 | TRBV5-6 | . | TGTGCCAGCAGCTTGTGGCGGGATAGTTACTACGAGCAGTACTTC | CASSLWRDSYYEQYF
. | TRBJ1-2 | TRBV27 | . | TGTGCCAGCAGTTGGGGAGGGGGGGACGGCTACACCTTC | CASSWGGGDGYTF
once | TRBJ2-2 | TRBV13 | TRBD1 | TGTGCCAGCAGCTCCCGGGACAGGGATACCGGGGAGCTGTTTTTT | CASSSRDRDTGELFF
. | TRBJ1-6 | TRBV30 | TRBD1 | TGTGCCTGGACCAGTCGGACAGGTTCAAATTCACCCCTCCACTTT | CAWTSRTGSNSPLHF
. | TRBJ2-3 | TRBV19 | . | TGTGCCAGTAGTTCCGGGGAAAAGACCACAGATACGCAGTATTTT | CASSSGEKTTDTQYF
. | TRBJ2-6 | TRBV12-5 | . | TGTGCTAGTGGAGACAACTCTGGGGCCAACGTCCTGACTTTC | CASGDNSGANVLTF
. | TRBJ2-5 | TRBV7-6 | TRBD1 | TGTGCCAGCAGCTCGGGCCCGGGACAGGGTGGTCGGGAGACCCAGTACTTC | CASSSGPGQGGRETQYF
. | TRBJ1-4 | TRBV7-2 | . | TGTGCCAGCAGCTTAGTGAGGACAGCCTTTCCGAGTAATGAAAAACTGTTTTTT | CASSLVRTAFPSNEKLFF
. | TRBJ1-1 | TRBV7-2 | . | TGTGCCACTCCTAGGTACCCGAACACTGAAGCTTTCTTT | CATPRYPNTEAFF
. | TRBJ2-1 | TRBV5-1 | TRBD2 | TGCGCCAGCAGCTTGCTAGCGGGGGTTAGGAATGAGCAGTTCTTC | CASSLLAGVRNEQFF
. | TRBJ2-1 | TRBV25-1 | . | TGTGCCAGCAGGGAGGGTGGGGCTCCCTCCTACAATGAGCAGTTCTTC | CASREGGAPSYNEQFF
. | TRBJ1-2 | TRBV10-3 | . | TGTGCCATCAGTGAGGTACAGAACTATGGCTACACCTTC | CAISEVQNYGYTF
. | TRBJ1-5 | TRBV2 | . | TGTGCCAGCGGGGGGGAGGGAGATAGCAATCAGCCCCAGCATTTT | CASGGEGDSNQPQHF
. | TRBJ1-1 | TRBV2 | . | TGTGCCAGCAGCCGCCGAGTTGAATTCACTGAAGCTTTCTTT | CASSRRVEFTEAFF
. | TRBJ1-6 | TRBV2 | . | TGTGCCAGCAGACAGAGCCTAAACACTTATAATTCACCCCTCCACTTT | CASRQSLNTYNSPLHF
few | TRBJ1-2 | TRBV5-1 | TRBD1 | TGCGCCAGCAGCTTGGGCGACAGGGGTGGCGGCTACACCTTC | CASSLGDRGGGYTF
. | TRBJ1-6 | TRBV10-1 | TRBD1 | TGCGCCAGCAGCCGGGACAGGGATTCACCCCTCCACTTT | CASSRDRDSPLHF
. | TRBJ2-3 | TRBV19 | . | TGTGCCAGTAGTGGCACGTACGGCACAGATACGCAGTATTTT | CASSGTYGTDTQYF
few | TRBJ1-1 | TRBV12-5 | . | TGTGCTAGTGCCGAACCGACAGAAGCTTTCTTT | CASAEPTEAFF
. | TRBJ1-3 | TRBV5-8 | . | TGTGCCAGCAGCCTGATCGGCTCTGGAAACACCATATATTTT | CASSLIGSGNTIYF
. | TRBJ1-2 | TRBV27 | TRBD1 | TGTGCCAGCAGTGTCGGACAGGCCTACGCGTATGGCTACACCTTC | CASSVGQAYAYGYTF
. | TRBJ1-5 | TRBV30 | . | TGTGCCTGGAGTGTAACAGGAGTTGTGGGCAATCAGCCCCAGCATTTT | CAWSVTGVVGNQPQHF
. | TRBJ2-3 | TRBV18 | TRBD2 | TGTGCCAGCTCACCACGGGAGGCTAGCGGGGCAGATACGCAGTATTTT | CASSPREASGADTQYF
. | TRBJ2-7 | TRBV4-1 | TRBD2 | TGCGCCAGCAGCCCGACTAGCGGGGGGCCCAACGAGCAGTACTTC | CASSPTSGGPNEQYF
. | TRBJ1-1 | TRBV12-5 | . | TGTGCTAGTGGTTTAGATTGGAGCCTTGAAGCTTTCTTT | CASGLDWSLEAFF
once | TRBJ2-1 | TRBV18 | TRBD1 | TGTGCCAGCTCACCACGGACAGGATCTGAGCAGTTCTTC | CASSPRTGSEQFF
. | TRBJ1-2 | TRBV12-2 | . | TGTGCAAGTCGCCCGGAATGCGGGGCAGGACTGTTCTATGGCTACACCTTC | CASRPECGAGLFYGYTF
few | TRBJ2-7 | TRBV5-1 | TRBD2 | TGCGCCAGCAGCTTGGAACCAGCGGGGGGAGGGGAGCAGTACTTC | CASSLEPAGGGEQYF
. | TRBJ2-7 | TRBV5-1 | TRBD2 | TGCGCCAGCAGTCCCGGGACTAGCGGGCACGAGCAGTACTTC | CASSPGTSGHEQYF
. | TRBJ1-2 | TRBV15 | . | TGTGCCACCAGCAGAGATCTAGGCGGGGGACGAGGCTACACCTTC | CATSRDLGGGRGYTF
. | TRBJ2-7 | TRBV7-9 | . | TGTGCCAGCAGCCCCCGAGGGATCGGATCCTACGAGCAGTACTTC | CASSPRGIGSYEQYF